One T cell receptor beta chain is described in this entry. Selected positively for CCR7 and CD45RO-negative, naive CD8 cells excluded terminally differentiated effector memory CD45RA+ cells. These data come from a study of shared clonotypes between healthy human individuals. Background on the study: There were three CD4 naive, three CD4 memory, two CD8 naive and one CD8 memory plates per donor.

Clones were sequenced by immunoSEQ multiplex PCR, and TCRdb holds only the in-frame ones, with some missing. The table lists about 1,800,000 clones, 85% to 95% of them singletons. Sequenced sample: naive CD8+ T cells sorted from blood. The receptor's source is a man younger than 35 in good health.

The CDR3 sequence is CASRPRQGTDTQYF. The CDR3 nucleotides are TGCGCCAGCAGACCTAGACAGGGAACAGATACGCAGTATTTT. The chain combines TRBV4-1 with TRBJ2-3; 7 bases match TRBD1. CDR1 MGHRA and CDR2 YSYEKL come from the germline V gene. There are 14 residues in the CDR3. The V segment lost 6 bases and the J segment 3 bases; nucleotides outside the gene matches: 6.